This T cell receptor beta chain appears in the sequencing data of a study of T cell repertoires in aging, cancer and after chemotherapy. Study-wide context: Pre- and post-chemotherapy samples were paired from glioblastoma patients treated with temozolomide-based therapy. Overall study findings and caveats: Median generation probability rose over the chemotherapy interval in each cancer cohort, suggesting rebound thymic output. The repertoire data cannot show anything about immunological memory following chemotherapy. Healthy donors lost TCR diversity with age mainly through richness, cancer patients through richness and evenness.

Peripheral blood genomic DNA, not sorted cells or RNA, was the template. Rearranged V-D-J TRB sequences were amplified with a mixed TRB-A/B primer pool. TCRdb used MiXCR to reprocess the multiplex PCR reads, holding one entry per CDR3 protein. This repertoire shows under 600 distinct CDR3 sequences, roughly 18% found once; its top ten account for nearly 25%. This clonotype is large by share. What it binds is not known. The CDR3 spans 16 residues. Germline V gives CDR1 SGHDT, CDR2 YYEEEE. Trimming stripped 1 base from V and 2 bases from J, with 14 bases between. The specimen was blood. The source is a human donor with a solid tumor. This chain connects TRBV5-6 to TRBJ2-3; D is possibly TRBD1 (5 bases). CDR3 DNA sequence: TGTGCCAGCAGCTTGATGACAGATTTAAACACAGATACGCAGTATTTT. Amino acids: CASSLMTDLNTDTQYF.